The sequence of this T cell receptor (beta chain) was determined in a study of blood T cell repertoires in COVID-19. Whole-study context: The United States, Italy and Spain were the sources of the acute and convalescent COVID-19 samples. T cells, B-cell-depleted T cells, or PBMCs provided the cDNA or gDNA that served as material.

Unmatched junction bases numbered 7, after V lost 1 base and J lost 4 bases. Germline values: CDR1 LGHNT, CDR2 FRNRAP. The CDR3 extends over 16 amino acids. Sequenced by immunoSEQ multiplex PCR; TCRdb stores in-frame clones only, minus some. Of 400,000 to 450,000 clones listed, around nine tenths are singletons. The sequence came from a man aged 18 to 35 with COVID-19, enrolled during active disease. The V gene is TRBV12-5, the J gene TRBJ2-5, with 9 bases lining up with TRBD2. The sequencing sample was made of peripheral blood. CDR3 DNA sequence: TGTGCTAGTGGTTTGGCGGCGGGGGGGCTTTTAGAGACCCAGTACTTC. It translates to CASGLAAGGLLETQYF.